These 9 T cell receptor beta chains were all obtained from the same sample, sequenced in a study of blood T cell repertoires in COVID-19. Produced via immunoSEQ multiplex PCR; TCRdb's table is partial and in-frame only. The sample includes over 15,000 clones, roughly 87% seen only once; the top ten take about 8%. What was sequenced was peripheral blood. These receptors all stem from a human donor in a cohort sampled during active COVID-19. The donor label of this sample is uncertain.

This clone was recorded a few times. J is TRBJ2-1 and V is TRBV27, with D possibly matching TRBD1 (5 bases). Germline loops: CDR1 MNHEY, CDR2 SMNVEV (reference sequence). CDR3 length equals 15 residues. Trimming removed 0 bases from V and 6 bases from J, with 12 bases in between. The DNA for the CDR3 is TGTGCCAGCAGTTTATCCCGGACACGAATCAATGAGCAGTTCTTC. The encoded protein is CASSLSRTRINEQFF.

The DNA of the CDR3 is TGTGCCAGCAGCTTTGGGAGCGAGGGAAATAATTCACCCCTCCACTTT. This gives the protein CASSFGSEGNNSPLHF. The rearrangement joins TRBV5-5 to TRBJ1-6; D call uncertain. V was clipped by 2 bases and J by 5 bases, with 14 bases between them. The V gene's germline CDR1 is SGHKS and CDR2 YYEKEE (reference sequence). The CDR3 totals 16 residues. The variable domain in full, with the rest retrieved from reference TRBV5-5 and TRBJ1-6, is DAGVTQSPTHLIKTRGQQVTLRCSPISGHKSVSWYQQVLGQGPQFIFQYYEKEERGRGNFPDRFSARQFPNYSSELNVNALLLGDSALYLCASSFGSEGNNSPLHFGNGTRLTVT.

The chain recombines TRBV7-2 with TRBJ2-1; D is possibly TRBD2 (5 bases). V shed 5 bases and J shed 1 base, with 15 bases lying between them. The CDR3 is 16 residues long. Germline V CDR1 and CDR2: SGHTA, FQGNSA. This chain's CDR3 is CASSANRGKSYNEQFF. CDR3 nucleotides: TGTGCCAGCAGCGCTAACCGGGGAAAGTCCTACAATGAGCAGTTCTTC.

The chain combines TRBV3-1 (or the pseudogene TRBV3-2) with TRBJ1-3; D gene uncertain. This CDR3 has 13 residues. Germline V gene lookup returns CDR1 LGHDT and CDR2 YNNKEL (reference sequence). Trimming pared 0 bases from V and 11 bases from J, leaving 11 bases between. CDR3 region: CASSQEIGRSIYF. The CDR3 DNA is TGTGCCAGCAGCCAAGAGATTGGGAGATCCATATATTTT.

Notes on this clone: Other DNA sequences in this specimen translate into the identical CDR3. V usage is TRBV18 and J usage is TRBJ2-3, with 12 nucleotides matching TRBD2. Germline-derived CDR1 and CDR2 are KGHSH and LQKENI. Germline trimming cut 2 bases from V and 1 base from J; bases unmatched to any gene: 1. The CDR3 totals 16 residues. CDR3 sequence reads: CASSPGTSGRTDTQYF. The CDR3 DNA reads as TGTGCCAGCTCACCAGGGACTAGCGGGCGCACAGATACGCAGTATTTT.

V is TRBV6-5 and J is TRBJ2-1; TRBD1 might be the D (5 bases). Germline CDR1 and CDR2: MNHEY and SVGAGI. V was clipped by 6 bases and J by 3 bases, with 15 bases between them. This CDR3 comprises 15 residues. The CDR3 DNA sequence: TGTGCCAGCAGGGCGGATGGGGCTGGCTACAATGAGCAGTTCTTC. It translates to CASRADGAGYNEQFF.

The chain carries TRBV3-1 (or the pseudogene TRBV3-2) and TRBJ1-3; D is uncertain. The CDR3 is 14 residues long. V lost 4 bases and J lost 0, with 7 bases in between. CDR1 LGHDT and CDR2 YNNKEL come from the germline V gene (reference sequence). This CDR3 is CASSPTGSGNTIYF. In DNA, the CDR3 is TGTGCCAGCAGCCCGACGGGCTCTGGAAACACCATATATTTT.

The chain combines TRBV2 with TRBJ1-5, with a tentative D call TRBD1 (6 bases). The CDR3 runs 14 residues. V lost 8 bases to trimming and J lost 2 bases, with 13 bases between them. Germline V gene sequence: CDR1 SNHLY, CDR2 FYNNEI. The CDR3 protein is CASGRQAGNQPQHF. Written as DNA, the CDR3 is TGTGCCAGCGGGAGACAGGCGGGCAATCAGCCCCAGCATTTT. Looking up the rest from reference TRBV2 and TRBJ1-5 gives the full variable domain: EPEVTQTPSHQVTQMGQEVILRCVPISNHLYFYWYRQILGQKVEFLVSFYNNEISEKSEIFDDQFSVERPDGSNFTLKIRSTKLEDSAMYFCASGRQAGNQPQHFGDGTRLSIL.

This chain links TRBV7-9 with TRBJ2-1, with 7 bases matching TRBD2. CDR1 is SEHNR, CDR2 FQNEAQ, per germline (reference sequence). This CDR3 has 15 residues. Unmatched junction bases numbered 5, after V lost 2 bases and J lost 4 bases. As DNA, the CDR3 is TGTGCCAGCAGCTTACTGGCTAGCGGTTACAATGAGCAGTTCTTC. The encoded protein is CASSLLASGYNEQFF.